The present entry profiles one T cell receptor beta chain with its context. The antigen is unknown. Since it is a stray read in a library aimed at alpha chains, this beta chain has a size that is not meaningful. This entry belongs to a study of spatial heterogeneity in lung cancer. Study-level background: There was a strong correlation between the counts of TCR transcripts measured in tumor regions and a T cell transcriptional module score that was calculated from matched bulk RNA-seq. Regarding the study as a whole: Estimated coverage of tumor T cells was about 7% for alpha and roughly 13% for beta chains. The number of expanded tumor alpha and beta chains correlated with mutation number.

Time point indicated: sample taken at primary tumor resection. The cohort: 70 to 75 early-stage, untreated non-small cell lung cancer patients. Researchers sequenced whole RNA taken from tumor, nontumor lung or frozen PBMC without sorting. MiXCR, applied by TCRdb to the 5' RACE reads, yields one record per CDR3 protein. Of around 670 distinct CDR3 sequences listed, around 14% were seen once; the top ten hold about 25%. This specimen consisted of lung tumor tissue, obtained at surgery. This clonotype originated in a male donor with early-stage non-small cell lung cancer.

The CDR3 bases are TGTGCCAGCAGCCAAGACACAGTAGAGACCCAGTACTTC. This sequence encodes CASSQDTVETQYF. The chain is built from TRBV3-1 and TRBJ2-5; D not certain. Germline V gene lookup returns CDR1 LGHDT and CDR2 YNNKEL (reference sequence). The CDR3 runs 13 residues. Trimming took off 0 bases at V and 4 bases at J, with 6 bases between the two ends.